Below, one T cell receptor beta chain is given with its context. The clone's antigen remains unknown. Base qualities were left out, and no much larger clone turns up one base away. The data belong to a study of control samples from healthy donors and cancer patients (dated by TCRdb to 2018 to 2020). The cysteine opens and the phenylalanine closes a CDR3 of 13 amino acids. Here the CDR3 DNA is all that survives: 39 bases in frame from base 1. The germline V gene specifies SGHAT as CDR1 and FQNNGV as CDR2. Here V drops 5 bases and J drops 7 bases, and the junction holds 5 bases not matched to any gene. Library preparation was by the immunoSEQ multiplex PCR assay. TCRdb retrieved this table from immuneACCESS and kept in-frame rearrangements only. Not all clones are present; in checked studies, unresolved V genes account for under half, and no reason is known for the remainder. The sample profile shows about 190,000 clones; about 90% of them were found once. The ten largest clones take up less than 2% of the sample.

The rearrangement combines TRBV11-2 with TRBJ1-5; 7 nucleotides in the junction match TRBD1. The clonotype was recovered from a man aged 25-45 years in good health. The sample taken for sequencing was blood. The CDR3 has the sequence CASSVQGWQPQHF. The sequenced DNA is TGTGCCAGCAGCGTACAGGGGTGGCAGCCCCAGCATTTT.